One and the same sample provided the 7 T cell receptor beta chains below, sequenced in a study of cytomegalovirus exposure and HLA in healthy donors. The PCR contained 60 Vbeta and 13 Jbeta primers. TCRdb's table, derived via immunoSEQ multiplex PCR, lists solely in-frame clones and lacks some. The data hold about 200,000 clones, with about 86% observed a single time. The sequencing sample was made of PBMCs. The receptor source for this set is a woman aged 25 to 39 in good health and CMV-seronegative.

The CDR3 protein is CASSQEETAQETQYF. DNA for the CDR3: TGCGCCAGCAGCCAAGAAGAGACAGCACAAGAGACCCAGTACTTC. The V and J genes are TRBV4-1 and TRBJ2-5; maybe TRBD1 (5 bases). The V gene's germline CDR1 is MGHRA and CDR2 YSYEKL. Trimming took off 0 bases at V and 2 bases at J, with 10 bases between the two ends. The CDR3 loop spans 15 amino acids.

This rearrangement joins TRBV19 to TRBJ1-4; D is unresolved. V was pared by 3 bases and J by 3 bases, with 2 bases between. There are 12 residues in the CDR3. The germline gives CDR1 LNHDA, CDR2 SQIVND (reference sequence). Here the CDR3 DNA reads TGTGCCAGTAGTATCGCTAATGAAAAACTGTTTTTT. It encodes CASSIANEKLFF. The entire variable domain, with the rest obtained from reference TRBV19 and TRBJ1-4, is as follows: DGGITQSPKYLFRKEGQNVTLSCEQNLNHDAMYWYRQDPGQGLRLIYYSQIVNDFQKGDIAEGYSVSREKKESFPLTVTSAQKNPTAFYLCASSIANEKLFFGSGTQLSVL.

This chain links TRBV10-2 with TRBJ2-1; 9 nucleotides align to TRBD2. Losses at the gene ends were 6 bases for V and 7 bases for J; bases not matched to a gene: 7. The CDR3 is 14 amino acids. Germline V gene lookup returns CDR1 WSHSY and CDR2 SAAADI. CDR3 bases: TGCGCCAGCAGAGTAGCGGGAGCTCGGAATGAGCAGTTCTTC. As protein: CASRVAGARNEQFF.

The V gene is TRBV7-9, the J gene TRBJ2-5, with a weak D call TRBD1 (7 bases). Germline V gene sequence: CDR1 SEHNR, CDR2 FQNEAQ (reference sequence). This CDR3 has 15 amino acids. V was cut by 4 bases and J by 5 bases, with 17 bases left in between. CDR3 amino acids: CASSSRGDSYETQYF. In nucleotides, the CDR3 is TGTGCCAGCAGCTCGCGCGGGGACAGTTATGAGACCCAGTACTTC.

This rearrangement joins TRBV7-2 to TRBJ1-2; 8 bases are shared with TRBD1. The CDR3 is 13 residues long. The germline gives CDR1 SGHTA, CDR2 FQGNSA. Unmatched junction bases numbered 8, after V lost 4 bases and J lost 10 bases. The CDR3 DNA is TGTGCCAGCAGCTCAACCCCGGACAGGGTCTACACCTTC. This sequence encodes CASSSTPDRVYTF.

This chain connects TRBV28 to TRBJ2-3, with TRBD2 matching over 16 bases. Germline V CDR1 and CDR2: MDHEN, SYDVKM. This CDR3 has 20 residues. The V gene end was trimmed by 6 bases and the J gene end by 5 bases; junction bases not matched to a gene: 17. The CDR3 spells CASSAGTSGGGELWLDTQYF. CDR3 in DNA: TGTGCCAGCAGCGCAGGGACTAGCGGGGGGGGCGAGTTGTGGTTAGATACGCAGTATTTT.

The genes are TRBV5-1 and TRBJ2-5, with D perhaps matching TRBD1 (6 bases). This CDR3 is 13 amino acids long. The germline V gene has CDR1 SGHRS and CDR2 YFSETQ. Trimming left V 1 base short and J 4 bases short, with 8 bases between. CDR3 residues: CASSLSGVETQYF. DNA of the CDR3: TGCGCCAGCAGCTTGTCAGGGGTAGAGACCCAGTACTTC. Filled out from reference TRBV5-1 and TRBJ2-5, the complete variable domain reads KAGVTQTPRYLIKTRGQQVTLSCSPISGHRSVSWYQQTPGQGLQFLFEYFSETQRNKGNFPGRFSGRQFSNSRSEMNVSTLELGDSALYLCASSLSGVETQYFGPGTRLLVL.